Listed here are 2 T cell receptor beta chains from one sample, sequenced in a study of T and B cells in COVID-19 patients. BIOMED2 TRB-A/B primer pools were used in multiplex TRB PCR. TCRdb passed the multiplex PCR reads through MiXCR, listing each CDR3 protein once. The sample carries thousands of distinct CDR3 sequences, roughly 28% recorded once. Each TRB amplification used roughly 240-550 ng of genomic DNA from blood. Sequenced sample: blood. These receptors all come from a human donor with active COVID-19.

This clonotype rates as medium-sized. The genes are TRBV27 and TRBJ2-3; TRBD2 matches 9 bases. V was pared by 4 bases and J by 2 bases, with 7 bases of the junction left unmatched. The V gene's germline CDR1 is MNHEY and CDR2 SMNVEV (reference sequence). This CDR3 is built from 16 residues. CDR3 amino acids: CASSSLAGYSTDTQYF. In DNA, the CDR3 is TGTGCCAGCAGTTCCCTAGCGGGGTATTCCACAGATACGCAGTATTTT.

This clonotype was detected many times. This chain connects TRBV30 to TRBJ2-7, with a weak D call TRBD2 (6 bases). CDR1 is GTSNPN, CDR2 SVGIG, per germline (reference sequence). V shed 1 base and J shed 3 bases, with 16 bases lying between them. The CDR3 has 15 amino acids. The CDR3 DNA follows: TGTGCCTGGAGTGAGGGGAGCGGGCCTGGCTACGAGCAGTACTTC. Its translation: CAWSEGSGPGYEQYF.